These T cell receptor beta chains were read from a single sample in a study of identical twins. TCRdb reprocessed the 5' RACE reads with MiXCR, giving one entry per CDR3 protein. The table lists 1.5 million to 2 million distinct CDR3 sequences, less than 35% of them singletons. Sequencing was carried out using cord blood. The receptors were sampled from a newborn girl in good health. The CDR3 runs from the conserved cysteine through the conserved F or W. The D gene is left open where the match is weak. The size of a clone is reported for some rows only, either as once, few or many, or as a class for expanded clones.

clone_size,j_call,d_call,v_call,cdr3_aa,cdr3_nt
.,TRBJ1-5,TRBD1,TRBV28,CASSLPGTGIQPQHF,TGTGCCAGCAGTTTACCCGGGACAGGAATTCAGCCCCAGCATTTT
many,TRBJ1-2,TRBD1,TRBV29-1,CSVEPGQGNYGYTF,TGCAGCGTTGAACCGGGACAGGGGAACTATGGCTACACCTTC
few,TRBJ2-7,TRBD2,TRBV11-2,CASSLRVSGSEQYF,TGTGCCAGCAGCTTAAGGGTTAGCGGGAGCGAGCAGTACTTC
.,TRBJ2-7,.,TRBV10-1,CASSDQRSGLSSYERYF,TGCGCCAGCAGTGACCAAAGGTCCGGACTTAGCTCCTACGAGCGGTACTTC
few,TRBJ1-2,.,TRBV12-3/TRBV12-4,CASSFIRANGYTF,TGTGCCAGCAGTTTTATTAGGGCCAATGGCTACACCTTC
many,TRBJ2-5,TRBD2,TRBV12-3/TRBV12-4,CASSFIPRTSGNETQYF,TGTGCCAGCAGTTTCATTCCTCGGACTAGCGGAAATGAGACCCAGTACTTC
.,TRBJ1-2,.,TRBV20-1,CSARDLGTTIYGYTF,TGCAGTGCTAGAGATCTGGGGACCACAATCTATGGCTACACCTTC
.,TRBJ2-3,.,TRBV20-1,CSAPRVIDTQYF,TGCAGTGCCCCTCGTGTGATAGATACGCAGTATTTT
.,TRBJ2-1,.,TRBV7-2,CASTGGKGDEQFF,TGTGCCAGCACGGGCGGCAAGGGCGATGAGCAGTTCTTC
few,TRBJ1-4,TRBD1,TRBV9,CASSVATGGNEKLFF,TGTGCCAGCAGCGTAGCTACAGGGGGGAATGAAAAACTGTTTTTT
few,TRBJ2-1,TRBD2,TRBV10-3,CAISAPRGGSYNEQFF,TGTGCCATCAGTGCCCCCCGGGGGGGCTCCTACAATGAGCAGTTCTTC
few,TRBJ2-5,.,TRBV20-1,CSARKSGTYKETQYF,TGCAGTGCTAGAAAATCCGGGACTTATAAAGAGACCCAGTACTTC
.,TRBJ2-1,.,TRBV20-1,CSARVPSLNEQFF,TGCAGTGCTAGAGTTCCCTCACTCAATGAGCAGTTCTTC
.,TRBJ2-1,.,TRBV5-1,CASSSTLRGRGSYNEQFF,TGCGCCAGCAGCTCAACGCTCCGGGGGCGGGGTTCCTACAATGAGCAGTTCTTC
.,TRBJ2-3,.,TRBV12-3/TRBV12-4,CASSLGSQFGTDTQYF,TGTGCCAGCAGTTTAGGATCCCAATTCGGCACAGATACGCAGTATTTT
.,TRBJ2-5,.,TRBV28,CASSLPGNQETQYF,TGTGCCAGCAGTTTACCCGGGAACCAAGAGACCCAGTACTTC
.,TRBJ2-1,.,TRBV12-3/TRBV12-4,CASSTGRSSYNEQFF,TGTGCCAGCAGCACGGGGAGGAGCTCCTACAATGAGCAGTTCTTC
.,TRBJ1-2,TRBD1,TRBV4-1,CASSRGTGDYGYTF,TGCGCCAGCAGCCGGGGGACAGGGGACTATGGCTACACCTTC
.,TRBJ1-5,TRBD1,TRBV9,CASSVGGDRLSNQLQHF,TGTGCCAGCAGCGTAGGCGGGGACAGGCTTAGCAATCAGCTCCAGCATTTT
few,TRBJ2-3,TRBD2,TRBV7-9,CASSFSKASGGTDTQYF,TGTGCCAGCAGCTTTTCGAAAGCTAGCGGGGGGACAGATACGCAGTATTTT
few,TRBJ2-1,TRBD2,TRBV3-1,CASSQDRGGGNEQFF,TGTGCCAGCAGCCAAGATAGGGGCGGGGGGAATGAGCAGTTCTTC
.,TRBJ2-7,TRBD2,TRBV28,CASSNRGTSGSPSYEQYF,TGTGCCAGCAGTAACAGAGGGACTAGCGGGAGTCCCTCCTACGAGCAGTACTTC
.,TRBJ2-3,.,TRBV6-1,CASRGFATDTQYF,TGTGCCAGCCGAGGTTTTGCAACAGATACGCAGTATTTT
few,TRBJ2-7,.,TRBV14,CASSQDGRQTYEQYF,TGTGCCAGCAGCCAAGATGGGCGGCAGACCTACGAGCAGTACTTC
.,TRBJ2-7,TRBD2,TRBV19,CASSMGLAAYEQYF,TGTGCCAGTAGTATGGGACTAGCGGCCTACGAGCAGTACTTC
.,TRBJ2-3,TRBD1,TRBV9,CASSVDRGFADTQYF,TGTGCCAGCAGCGTAGACAGGGGATTCGCAGATACGCAGTATTTT
few,TRBJ2-1,.,TRBV20-1,CSAWPGGDGYEQFF,TGCAGTGCTTGGCCGGGGGGCGACGGCTATGAGCAGTTCTTC
.,TRBJ2-5,TRBD2,TRBV4-2,CASSQGTPSGRGETQYF,TGTGCCAGCAGCCAAGGAACGCCTAGCGGGAGAGGAGAGACCCAGTACTTC
.,TRBJ2-1,.,TRBV7-2,CASSLANPTFSYNEQFF,TGTGCCAGCAGCTTAGCAAATCCTACCTTCTCCTACAATGAGCAGTTCTTC
few,TRBJ2-4,.,TRBV2,CASSNDGEQYF,TGTGCCAGCAGTAACGACGGAGAGCAGTACTTC
.,TRBJ2-3,.,TRBV20-1,CSAPSGGITDMQYF,TGCAGTGCTCCCTCAGGCGGTATCACAGATATGCAGTATTTT
.,TRBJ2-7,.,TRBV24-1,CATSGPTWGFRYEQYF,TGTGCCACCAGTGGCCCTACTTGGGGTTTCAGGTACGAGCAGTACTTC
.,TRBJ2-7,.,TRBV5-1,CASRAATPPYEQYF,TGCGCCAGCAGAGCTGCCACCCCCCCTTACGAGCAGTACTTC
.,TRBJ1-1,.,TRBV20-1,CSASGGILNTEAFF,TGCAGTGCTAGCGGCGGGATCCTGAACACTGAAGCTTTCTTT
.,TRBJ2-5,.,TRBV7-6,CASSPRLVKETQYF,TGTGCCAGCAGCCCGCGACTAGTAAAAGAGACCCAGTACTTC
.,TRBJ1-2,TRBD1,TRBV5-6,CASSIGTGARGYTF,TGTGCCAGCAGCATTGGGACAGGGGCGCGAGGCTACACCTTC
few,TRBJ2-3,.,TRBV9,CASSVSTSTDTQYF,TGTGCCAGCAGCGTCAGCACTAGCACAGATACGCAGTATTTT
.,TRBJ2-4,.,TRBV7-6,CASSLTRKPLEQYF,TGTGCCAGCAGCTTAACACGAAAACCCCTGGAGCAGTACTTC
few,TRBJ2-3,.,TRBV20-1,CSATLVTDTQYF,TGCAGTGCCACCCTAGTCACAGATACGCAGTATTTT
few,TRBJ2-7,TRBD2,TRBV10-3,CATFGTSGGYEQYF,TGTGCCACCTTCGGGACTAGCGGGGGCTACGAGCAGTACTTC
.,TRBJ2-1,TRBD2,TRBV20-1,CSATAWRGAYNEQFF,TGCAGTGCTACCGCTTGGCGGGGGGCCTACAATGAGCAGTTCTTC
few,TRBJ1-5,.,TRBV20-1,CSAESTDGYQPQHF,TGCAGTGCGGAAAGCACGGACGGCTATCAGCCCCAGCATTTT
few,TRBJ2-7,.,TRBV20-1,CSARPPGHPYEQYF,TGCAGTGCTAGACCCCCGGGACATCCCTACGAGCAGTACTTC
.,TRBJ2-3,TRBD2,TRBV20-1,CSARDPRLAGGTDTQYF,TGCAGTGCTAGAGATCCCCGACTAGCGGGGGGCACAGATACGCAGTATTTT
many,TRBJ2-5,.,TRBV7-2,CASSFRFGGETQYF,TGTGCCAGCAGCTTTCGATTTGGGGGAGAGACCCAGTACTTC
.,TRBJ1-4,.,TRBV20-1,CSASPLWNEKLFF,TGCAGTGCCAGTCCCTTGTGGAATGAAAAACTGTTTTTT